Listed below are T cell receptor beta chains from one sample, sequenced in a study of vaccination and CD4 T cells after COVID-19. MiXCR was run by TCRdb on the PCR reads, yielding one entry per CDR3 protein. The sample has about 17,000 distinct CDR3 sequences, 45% to 65% seen once. Their antigens remain unidentified. The specimen was CD4+ T cells from blood, cultured in vitro. The receptors originated from a human donor who had recovered from COVID-19. Both conserved end residues are part of each CDR3. Some rows mark clone size as missing; the rest say once, few, many or name a class of expanded clone.

CDR3aa | abundance | v_gene
CTSSHGGGANTEAFF | NA | TRBV1
CASSEEGRGSYEQYF | NA | TRBV2
CSASQPGRPYEQYF | NA | TRBV20-1
CASSLRQGRTNTEAFF | NA | TRBV7-3
CASSESTDTQYF | NA | TRBV25-1
CASRPSGVGEQYF | NA | TRBV6-1
CASSVGTGTEAFF | NA | TRBV7-2
CASRRDVVRRSPLHF | once | TRBV6-1
CASSLSGGDLYNSPLHF | NA | TRBV5-4
CASSLWGLRAGQFF | few | TRBV27